A selection of T cell receptor beta chains follows, all from one sample in a study of Graves' ophthalmopathy and Graves' hyperthyroidism. MiXCR, run by TCRdb on the multiplex PCR reads, gives a single entry per CDR3 protein. Among 680,000 or so distinct CDR3 sequences, approximately 22% were seen once, and the ten largest hold more than 5.5%. The sequenced sample was peripheral blood. These receptors all come from a woman younger than 35 with stable Graves' hyperthyroidism. Some clones in this sample may be carry-over from other donors' samples. CDR3s include the opening cysteine and the closing phenylalanine or tryptophan. D genes are given only for firm matches. Not every row has a clone size; where given, it reads once, few, many or a size class.

clone_size	v_call	d_call	j_call	cdr3_aa	cdr3_nt
many	TRBV7-2	-	TRBJ1-2	CASSLAREGGYTF	TGTGCCAGCAGCTTAGCGCGTGAAGGGGGCTACACCTTC
-	TRBV14	-	TRBJ1-2	CASSKAWGRDTF	TGTGCCAGCAGCAAAGCCTGGGGTCGGGACACCTTC
many	TRBV28	-	TRBJ2-7	CASRTGTFSYEQYF	TGTGCCAGCAGAACCGGGACATTCTCCTACGAGCAGTACTTC
many	TRBV19	-	TRBJ1-2	CASSMSIYGYTF	TGTGCCAGTAGTATGTCGATATATGGCTACACCTTC
many	TRBV6-5	-	TRBJ2-7	CASSLGRPVSYEQYF	TGTGCCAGCAGCCTCGGCAGGCCCGTCTCCTACGAGCAGTACTTC
many	TRBV24-1	-	TRBJ2-6	CATSDSRTGANVLTF	TGTGCCACCAGTGATAGTAGGACAGGGGCCAACGTCCTGACTTTC
-	TRBV27	-	TRBJ1-5	CASSPGEGMGQPQHF	TGTGCCAGCAGCCCAGGGGAGGGGATGGGTCAGCCCCAGCATTTT
few	TRBV2	TRBD2	TRBJ2-2	CASSEDELAGGLNTGELFF	TGTGCCAGCAGTGAAGACGAACTAGCGGGGGGGCTCAACACCGGGGAGCTGTTTTTT
once	TRBV7-9	-	TRBJ2-2	CASSPFTGELFF	TGTGCCAGCAGCCCTTTTACCGGGGAGCTGTTTTTT
few	TRBV4-1	-	TRBJ2-7	CASSPGRGPSAYEQYF	TGCGCCAGCAGCCCCGGGCGTGGGCCTAGCGCCTACGAGCAGTACTTC
few	TRBV20-1	-	TRBJ2-2	CSASWGAGELFF	TGCAGTGCTAGTTGGGGGGCCGGGGAGCTGTTTTTT
-	TRBV29-1	-	TRBJ1-1	CSVDWGYWGGAFF	TGCAGCGTTGATTGGGGCTATTGGGGGGGAGCTTTCTTT
many	TRBV28	-	TRBJ1-1	CASSVREGGEAFF	TGTGCCAGCAGCGTACGGGAGGGAGGTGAAGCTTTCTTT
-	TRBV20-1	TRBD1	TRBJ1-1	CSARDGGGGAGNTEAFF	TGCAGTGCTAGAGATGGAGGAGGGGGCGCAGGGAACACTGAAGCTTTCTTT